This TCR beta chain was found in a study of shared clonotypes between healthy human individuals. Germline-derived CDR1 and CDR2 are SNHLY and FYNNEI. V trimming: 6 bases; J trimming: 4 bases; junction bases outside the gene matches: 14. The CDR3 totals 16 residues. The CD8 memory sample joined CD45RO+ cells and CCR7-negative CD45RA+ cells. Only in-frame clones appear in the TCRdb table, and some are missing; sequencing was by immunoSEQ multiplex PCR. The table includes approximately 400,000 clones, just over 95% detected once. The rearrangement joins TRBV2 to TRBJ2-7; 8 nucleotides agree with TRBD2. The sequence derives from a man aged 30 to 45 in good health. Material for sequencing was memory CD8+ T cells sorted from blood. This sample's subset: CD45RO+ cells pooled with CCR7-negative TemRA cells. The CDR3 nucleotides are TGTGCCAGCAGAGACAGAAGCGGGAGAACAGTGTACGAGCAGTACTTC. Encoded protein: CASRDRSGRTVYEQYF. The whole variable domain, filled in from reference TRBV2 and TRBJ2-7, reads EPEVTQTPSHQVTQMGQEVILRCVPISNHLYFYWYRQILGQKVEFLVSFYNNEISEKSEIFDDQFSVERPDGSNFTLKIRSTKLEDSAMYFCASRDRSGRTVYEQYFGPGTRLTVT.